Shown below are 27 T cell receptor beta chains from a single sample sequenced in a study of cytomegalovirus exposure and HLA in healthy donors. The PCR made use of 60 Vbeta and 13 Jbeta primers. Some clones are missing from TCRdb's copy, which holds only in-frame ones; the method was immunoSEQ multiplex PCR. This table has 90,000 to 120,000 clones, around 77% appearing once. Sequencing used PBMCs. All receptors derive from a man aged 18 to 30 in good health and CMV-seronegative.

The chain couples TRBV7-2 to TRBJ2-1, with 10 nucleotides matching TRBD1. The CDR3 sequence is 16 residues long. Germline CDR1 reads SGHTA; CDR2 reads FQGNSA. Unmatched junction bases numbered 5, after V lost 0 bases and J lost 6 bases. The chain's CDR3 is CASSLATGTGANEQFF. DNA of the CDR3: TGTGCCAGCAGCTTAGCGACCGGGACAGGGGCCAATGAGCAGTTCTTC.

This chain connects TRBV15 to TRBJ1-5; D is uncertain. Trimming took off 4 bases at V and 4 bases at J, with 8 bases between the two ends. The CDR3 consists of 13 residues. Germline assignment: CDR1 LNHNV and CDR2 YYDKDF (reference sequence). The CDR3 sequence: CATSNGGNQPQHF. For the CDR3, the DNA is TGTGCCACCAGCAATGGAGGAAATCAGCCCCAGCATTTT. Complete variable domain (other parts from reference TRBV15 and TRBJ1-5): DAMVIQNPRYQVTQFGKPVTLSCSQTLNHNVMYWYQQKSSQAPKLLFHYYDKDFNNEADTPDNFQSRRPNTSFCFLDIRSPGLGDTAMYLCATSNGGNQPQHFGDGTRLSIL.

CDR3 residues: CASSPPEAPLHF. CDR3 in DNA: TGTGCCAGCAGCCCCCCGGAGGCACCCCTCCACTTT. The V gene is TRBV7-9, the J gene TRBJ1-6; no clear D. Germline V gene data show CDR1 as SEHNR and CDR2 as FQNEAQ (reference sequence). The V gene lost 5 bases and the J gene lost 11 bases, with 10 bases spanning the gap. The CDR3 extends over 12 amino acids.

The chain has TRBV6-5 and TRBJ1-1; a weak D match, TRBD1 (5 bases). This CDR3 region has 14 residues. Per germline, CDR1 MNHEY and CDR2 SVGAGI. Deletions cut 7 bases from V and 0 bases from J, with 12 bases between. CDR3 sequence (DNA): TGTGCCAGCAACCCGACAGAGTTGAACACTGAAGCTTTCTTT. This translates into CASNPTELNTEAFF.

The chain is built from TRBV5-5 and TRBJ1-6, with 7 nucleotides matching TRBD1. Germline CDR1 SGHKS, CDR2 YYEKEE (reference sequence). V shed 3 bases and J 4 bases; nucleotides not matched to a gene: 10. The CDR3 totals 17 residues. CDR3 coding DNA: TGTGCCAGCAGCTCTCGGTGGAAGGGGGCTTATAATTCACCCCTCCACTTT. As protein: CASSSRWKGAYNSPLHF.

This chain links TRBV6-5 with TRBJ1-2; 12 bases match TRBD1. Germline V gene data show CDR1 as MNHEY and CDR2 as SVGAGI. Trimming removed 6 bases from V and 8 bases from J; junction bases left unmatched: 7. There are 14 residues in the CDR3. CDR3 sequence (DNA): TGTGCCAGCAGCACCGGGACAGGGGGCGCAGGCTACACCTTC. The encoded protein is CASSTGTGGAGYTF.

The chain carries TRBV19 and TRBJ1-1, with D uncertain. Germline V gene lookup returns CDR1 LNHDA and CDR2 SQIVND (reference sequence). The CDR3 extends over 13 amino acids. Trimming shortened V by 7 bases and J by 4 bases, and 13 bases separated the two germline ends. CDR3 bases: TGTGCCAGTACGAGGGAAGGGTTCACTGAAGCTTTCTTT. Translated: CASTREGFTEAFF.

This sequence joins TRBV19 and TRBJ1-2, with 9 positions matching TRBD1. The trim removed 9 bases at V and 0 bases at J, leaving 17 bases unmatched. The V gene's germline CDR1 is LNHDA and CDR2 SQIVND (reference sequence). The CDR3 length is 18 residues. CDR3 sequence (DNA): TGTGCCAGCTTAGGAACAGGGGGCATGACTACAGCTAACTATGGCTACACCTTC. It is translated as CASLGTGGMTTANYGYTF. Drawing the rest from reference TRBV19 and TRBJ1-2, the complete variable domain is DGGITQSPKYLFRKEGQNVTLSCEQNLNHDAMYWYRQDPGQGLRLIYYSQIVNDFQKGDIAEGYSVSREKKESFPLTVTSAQKNPTAFYLCASLGTGGMTTANYGYTFGSGTRLTVV.

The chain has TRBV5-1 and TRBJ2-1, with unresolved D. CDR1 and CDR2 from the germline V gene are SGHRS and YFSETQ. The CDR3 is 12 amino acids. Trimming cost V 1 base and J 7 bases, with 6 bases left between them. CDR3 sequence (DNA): TGCGCCAGCAGCTTGAATATGAATGAGCAGTTCTTC. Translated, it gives CASSLNMNEQFF.

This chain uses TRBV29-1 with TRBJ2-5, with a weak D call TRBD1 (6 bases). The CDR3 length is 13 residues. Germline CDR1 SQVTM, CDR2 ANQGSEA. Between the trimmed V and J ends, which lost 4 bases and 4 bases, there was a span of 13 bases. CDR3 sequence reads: CSVVGGRGETQYF. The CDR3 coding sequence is TGCAGCGTTGTTGGGGGCAGGGGAGAGACCCAGTACTTC.

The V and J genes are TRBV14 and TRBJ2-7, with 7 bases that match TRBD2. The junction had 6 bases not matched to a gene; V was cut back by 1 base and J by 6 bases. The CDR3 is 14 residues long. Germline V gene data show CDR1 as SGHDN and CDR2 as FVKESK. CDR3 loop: CASSQGRLAGEQYF. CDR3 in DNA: TGTGCCAGCAGCCAAGGTCGACTAGCCGGCGAGCAGTACTTC.

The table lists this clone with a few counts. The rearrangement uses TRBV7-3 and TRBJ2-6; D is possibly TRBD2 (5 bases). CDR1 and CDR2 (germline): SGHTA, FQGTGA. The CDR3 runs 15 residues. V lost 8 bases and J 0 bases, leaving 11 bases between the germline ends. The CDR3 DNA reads TGTGCCAGCTCCGACGGACTCTCTGGGGCCAACGTCCTGACTTTC. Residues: CASSDGLSGANVLTF. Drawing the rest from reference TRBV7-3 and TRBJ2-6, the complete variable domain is GAGVSQTPSNKVTEKGKYVELRCDPISGHTALYWYRQSLGQGPEFLIYFQGTGAADDSGLPNDRFFAVRPEGSVSTLKIQRTERGDSAVYLCASSDGLSGANVLTFGAGSRLTVL.

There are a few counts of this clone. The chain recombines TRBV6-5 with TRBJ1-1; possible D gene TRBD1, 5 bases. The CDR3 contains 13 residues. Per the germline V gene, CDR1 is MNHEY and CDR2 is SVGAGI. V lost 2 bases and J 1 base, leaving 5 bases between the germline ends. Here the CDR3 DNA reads TGTGCCAGCAGTTACGGACAGAACACTGAAGCTTTCTTT. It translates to CASSYGQNTEAFF.

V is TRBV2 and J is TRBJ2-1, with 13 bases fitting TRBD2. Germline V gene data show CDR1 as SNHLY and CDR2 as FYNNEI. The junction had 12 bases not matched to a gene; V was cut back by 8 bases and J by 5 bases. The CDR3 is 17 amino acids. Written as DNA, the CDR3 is TGTGCCAGCGGCGGACTAGCGGGGGCCATAACACACAATGAGCAGTTCTTC. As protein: CASGGLAGAITHNEQFF.

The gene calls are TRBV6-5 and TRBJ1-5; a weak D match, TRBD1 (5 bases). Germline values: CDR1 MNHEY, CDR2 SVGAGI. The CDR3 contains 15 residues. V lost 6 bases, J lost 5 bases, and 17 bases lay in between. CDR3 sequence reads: CASRAEAGRDQPQHF. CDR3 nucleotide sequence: TGTGCCAGCAGGGCGGAGGCAGGGAGGGATCAGCCCCAGCATTTT.

CDR3 sequence: CASSNTGESDYTF. CDR3 sequence (DNA): TGTGCCAGCAGTAACACAGGGGAGAGCGACTACACCTTC. The chain links TRBV2 to TRBJ1-2; 7 bases map to TRBD1. The trim removed 5 bases at V and 10 bases at J, leaving 10 bases unmatched. Germline assignment: CDR1 SNHLY and CDR2 FYNNEI. The CDR3 covers 13 residues.

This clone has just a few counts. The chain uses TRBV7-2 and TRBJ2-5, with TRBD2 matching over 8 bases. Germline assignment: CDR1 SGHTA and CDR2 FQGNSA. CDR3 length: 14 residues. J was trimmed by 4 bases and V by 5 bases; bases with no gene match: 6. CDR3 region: CASSTGLAGETQYF. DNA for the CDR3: TGTGCCAGCAGCACAGGACTAGCTGGAGAGACCCAGTACTTC.

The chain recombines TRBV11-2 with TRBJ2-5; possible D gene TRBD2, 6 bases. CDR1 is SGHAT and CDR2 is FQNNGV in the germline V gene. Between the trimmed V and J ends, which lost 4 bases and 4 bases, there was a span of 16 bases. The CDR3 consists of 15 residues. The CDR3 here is CASSSRDLFRETQYF. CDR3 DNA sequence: TGTGCCAGCAGCTCCCGGGACTTATTTCGAGAGACCCAGTACTTC.

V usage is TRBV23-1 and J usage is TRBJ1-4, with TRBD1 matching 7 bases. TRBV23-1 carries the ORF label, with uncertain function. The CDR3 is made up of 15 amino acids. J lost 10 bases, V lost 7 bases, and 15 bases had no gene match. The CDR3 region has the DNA TGCGCCAGCAACCGACAAGGGACAGACTGGGGAAAACTGTTTTTT. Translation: CASNRQGTDWGKLFF.

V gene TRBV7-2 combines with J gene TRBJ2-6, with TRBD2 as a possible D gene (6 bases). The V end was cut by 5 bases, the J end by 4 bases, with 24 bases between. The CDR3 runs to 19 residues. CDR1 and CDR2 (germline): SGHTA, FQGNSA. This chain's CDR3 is CASSVTPGLLAGGANVLTF. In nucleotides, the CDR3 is TGTGCCAGCAGCGTTACTCCAGGGTTATTGGCGGGGGGGGCCAACGTCCTGACTTTC.

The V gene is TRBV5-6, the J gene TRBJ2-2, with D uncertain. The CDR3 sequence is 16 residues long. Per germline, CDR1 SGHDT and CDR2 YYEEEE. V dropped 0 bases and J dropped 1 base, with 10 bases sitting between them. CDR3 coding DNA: TGTGCCAGCAGCTTGGCCCCAGGCCAGAACACCGGGGAGCTGTTTTTT. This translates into CASSLAPGQNTGELFF.

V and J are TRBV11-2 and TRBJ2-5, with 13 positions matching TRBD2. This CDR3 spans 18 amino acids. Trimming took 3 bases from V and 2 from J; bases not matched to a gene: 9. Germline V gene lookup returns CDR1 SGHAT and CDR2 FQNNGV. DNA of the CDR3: TGTGCCAGCAGCTTTCTAGGACTAGCGGGGGTGGATCAAGAGACCCAGTACTTC. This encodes CASSFLGLAGVDQETQYF.

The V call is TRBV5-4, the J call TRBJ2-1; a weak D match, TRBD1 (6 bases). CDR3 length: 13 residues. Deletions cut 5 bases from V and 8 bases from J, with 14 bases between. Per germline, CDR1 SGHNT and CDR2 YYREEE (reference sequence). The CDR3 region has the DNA TGTGCCAGCAGTTTGAACAGGGCAGATGAGCAGTTCTTC. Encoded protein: CASSLNRADEQFF.

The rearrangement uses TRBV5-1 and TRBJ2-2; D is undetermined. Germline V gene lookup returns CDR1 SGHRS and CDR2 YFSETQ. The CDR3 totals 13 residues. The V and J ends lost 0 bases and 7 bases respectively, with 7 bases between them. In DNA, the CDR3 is TGCGCCAGCAGCTTGGCCCGTCGCGGGGAGCTGTTTTTT. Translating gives CASSLARRGELFF.

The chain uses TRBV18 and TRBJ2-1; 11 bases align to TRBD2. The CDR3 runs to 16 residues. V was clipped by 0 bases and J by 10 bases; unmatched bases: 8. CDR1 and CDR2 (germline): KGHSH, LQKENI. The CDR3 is CASSPPLAGGLLEQFF. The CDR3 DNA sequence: TGTGCCAGCTCACCACCTCTAGCGGGGGGTCTACTGGAGCAGTTCTTC.

The CDR3: CASSRRTSGQETQYF. DNA of the CDR3: TGTGCCAGCAGCCGAAGGACTAGCGGACAAGAGACCCAGTACTTC. The chain couples TRBV7-9 to TRBJ2-5, with 10 bases lining up with TRBD2. The J segment lost 2 bases and the V segment lost 5 bases, leaving 5 bases of the junction unmatched. This CDR3 is built from 15 residues. Germline CDR1 is SEHNR and CDR2 is FQNEAQ (reference sequence).

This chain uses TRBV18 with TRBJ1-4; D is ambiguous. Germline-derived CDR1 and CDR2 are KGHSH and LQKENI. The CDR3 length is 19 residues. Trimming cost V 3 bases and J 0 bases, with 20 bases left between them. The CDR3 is CASSPISGRLGATNEKLFF. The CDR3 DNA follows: TGTGCCAGCTCACCCATTAGCGGCCGCCTCGGGGCAACTAATGAAAAACTGTTTTTT.